The TCR beta chain described here comes from a study of blood T cell repertoires in COVID-19. Study context: Samples taken during acute and convalescent COVID-19 were collected in the United States, Italy and Spain.

In the original workflow: Amplified reference gene primers provided the basis for estimating nucleated cell counts. Profiling relied on immunoSEQ multiplex PCR, and the TCRdb table lists in-frame clones only, not all of them. V and J calls and clone size come straight from that table; D and trimming were deduced from the DNA. Counted here are 350,000 to 550,000 clones, 85% to 90% occurring once; the ten biggest clones make up 0.95% to 1.3%. Germline CDR1 SGDLS, CDR2 YYNGEE. The CDR3 length is 15 residues. Trimming stripped 2 bases from V and 1 base from J, with 12 bases between. This clone has just a few counts. The sample has other DNA sequences that encode this CDR3 too.

The specimen was PBMCs or T cells enriched from blood (not recorded which). The receptor's source is a man aged 25-45 years who had recovered from COVID-19. The chain uses TRBV9 and TRBJ1-1, with D possibly matching TRBD1 (5 bases). CDR3 in amino acids: CASSVTGQPNTEAFF. The CDR3 coding sequence is TGTGCCAGCAGCGTCACAGGACAACCGAACACTGAAGCTTTCTTT.